Listed here are 18 T cell receptor beta chains from one sample, sequenced in a study of blood T cell repertoires in COVID-19. Produced via immunoSEQ multiplex PCR; TCRdb's table is partial and in-frame only. Here the sample spans a few hundred thousand clones, approximately 86% being singletons. Sample: PBMCs or T cells enriched from blood (not recorded which). These receptors came from a woman in her fifties or sixties with acute COVID-19.

The CDR3 loop reads CASSEAQGSNQPQHF. CDR3 bases: TGTGCCAGCAGTGAAGCACAGGGCAGCAATCAGCCCCAGCATTTT. The genes are TRBV2 and TRBJ1-5; D may be TRBD1 (6 bases). CDR1 and CDR2 (germline): SNHLY, FYNNEI. Trimming took 0 bases from V and 1 from J, leaving 7 bases between them. The CDR3 is 15 residues long.

The V call is TRBV7-3, the J call TRBJ2-1; D possibly corresponds to TRBD2 (6 bases). CDR1 SGHTA and CDR2 FQGTGA come from the germline V gene. The CDR3 has 15 amino acids. Trimming stripped 3 bases from V and 2 bases from J, with 11 bases between. The CDR3 DNA follows: TGTGCCAGCAGCTTTTCGGGACTCACCTACAATGAGCAGTTCTTC. It specifies CASSFSGLTYNEQFF.

The V gene is TRBV5-1, the J gene TRBJ2-5; D unresolved. Trimming left V 5 bases short and J 4 bases short, with 9 bases between. The germline V gene has CDR1 SGHRS and CDR2 YFSETQ. The CDR3 contains 12 residues. The CDR3 loop reads CASRSSVETQYF. The CDR3 DNA reads TGCGCCAGCAGGTCTTCGGTAGAGACCCAGTACTTC.

CDR3 loop: CASSFPRRQAKDNEQFF. CDR3 DNA: TGTGCCAGCAGTTTTCCTCGAAGGCAGGCAAAGGACAATGAGCAGTTCTTC. The chain uses TRBV28 and TRBJ2-1, with no clear D. Trimming cost V 3 bases and J 5 bases, with 20 bases left between them. The CDR3 is made up of 17 amino acids. Germline CDR1 and CDR2: MDHEN and SYDVKM.

V usage is TRBV28 and J usage is TRBJ2-7, with 8 positions matching TRBD1. V lost 7 bases and J lost 0; bases outside the gene matches: 2. The CDR3 consists of 13 residues. Germline CDR1 MDHEN, CDR2 SYDVKM. In DNA form, the CDR3 reads TGTGCCAGCATCAGGGGGCCCTCCTACGAGCAGTACTTC. It translates to CASIRGPSYEQYF.

This chain connects TRBV6-2 or TRBV6-3 to TRBJ1-2, with D hard to call. This CDR3 region has 12 residues. The germline V gene has CDR1 MNHEY and CDR2 SVGEGT. V gave up 2 bases and J gave up 8 bases, with 9 bases separating them. The CDR3 bases are TGTGCCAGCAGTTACCTTCGAGGGGGCTACACCTTC. This gives the protein CASSYLRGGYTF.

The chain couples TRBV10-1 to TRBJ2-7; 8 nucleotides line up with TRBD2. The CDR3 sequence is 15 residues long. The ends lost 6 bases at V and 2 bases at J; junction bases unmatched: 9. Germline lookup yields CDR1 WNHNN and CDR2 SYGVQD (reference sequence). The CDR3 region is CASSAQLAGTYEQYF. The CDR3 DNA is TGCGCCAGCAGCGCACAATTAGCGGGAACCTACGAGCAGTACTTC.

As regards this clone: Other DNA sequences in this specimen translate into the identical CDR3. The V and J genes are TRBV6-4 and TRBJ2-1; 13 positions agree with TRBD2. Germline V gene lookup returns CDR1 MRHNA and CDR2 SNTAGT. This CDR3 comprises 15 residues. V lost 8 bases and J lost 10; bases outside the gene matches: 11. This CDR3 is CASSHTSGRAQEQFF. The CDR3 nucleotides are TGTGCCAGCTCTCACACTAGCGGGAGGGCACAGGAGCAGTTCTTC.

Turning to this clone: Other DNA sequences within the sample encode an identical CDR3. The CDR3 DNA sequence: TGTGCCAGCAGTTCGGGACAGGGGGATACTGAAGCTTTCTTT. As protein: CASSSGQGDTEAFF. V and J are TRBV28 and TRBJ1-1, with 11 nucleotides matching TRBD1. Germline V lookup: CDR1 MDHEN, CDR2 SYDVKM. J lost 5 bases, V lost 4 bases, and 3 bases had no gene match. This CDR3 contains 14 residues.

This rearrangement joins TRBV3-1 (or the pseudogene TRBV3-2) to TRBJ2-1; 15 bases are a match to TRBD2. This CDR3 spans 15 amino acids. Losses at the gene ends were 4 bases for V and 7 bases for J; bases not matched to a gene: 2. Germline V gene data show CDR1 as LGHDT and CDR2 as YNNKEL (reference sequence). CDR3 sequence (DNA): TGTGCCAGCAGCCCCGGACTAGCGGGGGGGAATGAGCAGTTCTTC. Its protein is CASSPGLAGGNEQFF.

The chain has TRBV21-1 and TRBJ2-4; the table's D call of TRBD2 was not tested on the DNA. TRBV21-1 is marked as a pseudogene. The CDR3 has 16 residues. CDR3 sequence reads: CASSKSIGGAKNIQYF. In nucleotides, the CDR3 is TGTGCCAGCAGCAAATCGATTGGGGGGGCCAAAAACATTCAGTACTTC.

The V and J genes are TRBV4-1 and TRBJ2-1, with TRBD2 identical over 10 bases. V gave up 4 bases and J gave up 4 bases; unmatched junction bases: 10. The CDR3 has 17 amino acids. Germline lookup yields CDR1 MGHRA and CDR2 YSYEKL. The CDR3 spells CASSPEGLAGEYNEQFF. CDR3 bases: TGCGCCAGCAGCCCGGAAGGTCTAGCGGGGGAATACAATGAGCAGTTCTTC.

This clone was counted once. The rearrangement joins TRBV6-5 to TRBJ1-1, with 7 bases identical to TRBD1. Germline CDR1 MNHEY, CDR2 SVGAGI. The CDR3 is made up of 14 amino acids. Losses at the gene ends were 6 bases for V and 2 bases for J; bases not matched to a gene: 6. The CDR3 sequence: CASRFTGDNTEAFF. The CDR3 DNA reads TGTGCCAGCAGATTCACAGGGGATAACACTGAAGCTTTCTTT.

The V and J genes are TRBV30 and TRBJ2-1; 8 bases agree with TRBD2. The CDR3 runs 15 residues. The ends lost 5 bases at V and 6 bases at J; junction bases unmatched: 12. CDR1 and CDR2 from the germline V gene are GTSNPN and SVGIG (reference sequence). This CDR3 reads CAWGGSSGLGNEQFF. The CDR3 DNA follows: TGTGCCTGGGGGGGGTCTAGCGGGTTGGGCAATGAGCAGTTCTTC.

J is TRBJ2-7 and V is TRBV19, with no clear D. Trimming took 5 bases from V and 0 from J, leaving 8 bases between them. The CDR3 totals 13 residues. Per germline, CDR1 LNHDA and CDR2 SQIVND (reference sequence). This chain's CDR3 is CASSVQHSYEQYF. In DNA form, the CDR3 reads TGTGCCAGTAGTGTACAGCACTCCTACGAGCAGTACTTC.

This sequence joins TRBV28 and TRBJ1-2; 9 bases are a match to TRBD1. V was clipped by 2 bases and J by 2 bases; unmatched bases: 6. Germline values: CDR1 MDHEN, CDR2 SYDVKM. The CDR3 totals 16 residues. The CDR3 DNA reads as TGTGCCAGCAGTTTAGGGGGACAGGGCGGAAACTATGGCTACACCTTC. Translation: CASSLGGQGGNYGYTF.

This rearrangement joins TRBV6-6 to TRBJ2-7; TRBD1 matches at 8 bases. Germline V gene sequence: CDR1 MNHNY, CDR2 SVGAGI (reference sequence). The CDR3 has 15 residues. Trimming removed 5 bases from V and 7 bases from J; junction bases left unmatched: 13. In DNA, the CDR3 is TGTGCCAGCAGTAAAACGGGACAGGTCCCGGGGGAGCAGTACTTC. Protein product: CASSKTGQVPGEQYF.

CDR3 residues: CASSLRDRGQPQHF. For the CDR3, the DNA is TGTGCCAGCAGTTTACGAGACAGGGGCCAGCCCCAGCATTTT. This chain joins TRBV28 and TRBJ1-5; TRBD1 agrees at 8 bases. CDR3 length equals 14 residues. With V trimmed by 2 bases and J by 7 bases, 4 bases remained unmatched. CDR1 is MDHEN, CDR2 SYDVKM, per germline.